A selection of T cell receptor beta chains follows, all from one sample in a study of cytomegalovirus exposure and HLA in healthy donors. Some clones are missing from TCRdb's copy, which holds only in-frame ones; the method was immunoSEQ multiplex PCR. The table lists approximately 170,000 clones, over 70% of them singletons. The sequenced sample was PBMCs. All receptors come from a middle-aged woman in good health and CMV-seropositive. CDR3s include the opening cysteine and the closing phenylalanine or tryptophan. Each record gives: J gene, D gene, clone size, V gene, CDR3 protein, CDR3 DNA. A D gene is named only where the DNA matches it firmly. Not every row has a clone size; where given, it reads once, few, many or a size class.

j_gene: TRBJ2-3; d_gene: TRBD2; abundance: .; v_gene: TRBV12-5; CDR3aa: CASGPRTSGASDTQYF; CDR3nt: TGTGCTAGTGGTCCACGGACTAGCGGGGCCTCAGATACGCAGTATTTT
j_gene: TRBJ2-2; d_gene: .; abundance: .; v_gene: TRBV19; CDR3aa: CASSIGGWSGELFF; CDR3nt: TGTGCCAGTAGTATCGGGGGATGGTCCGGGGAGCTGTTTTTT
j_gene: TRBJ1-4; d_gene: .; abundance: .; v_gene: TRBV2; CDR3aa: CASQGMDEKLFF; CDR3nt: TGTGCCAGCCAGGGAATGGATGAAAAACTGTTTTTT
j_gene: TRBJ2-2; d_gene: TRBD2; abundance: .; v_gene: TRBV5-4; CDR3aa: CASSLPGLAAGELFF; CDR3nt: TGTGCCAGCAGCTTACCGGGACTAGCGGCCGGGGAACTGTTTTTT
j_gene: TRBJ1-6; d_gene: .; abundance: .; v_gene: TRBV5-6; CDR3aa: CASSFVGSGYSPLHF; CDR3nt: TGTGCCAGCAGCTTCGTTGGGTCAGGGTATTCACCCCTCCACTTT
j_gene: TRBJ2-3; d_gene: TRBD2; abundance: .; v_gene: TRBV18; CDR3aa: CASSPLAGGLSDTQYF; CDR3nt: TGTGCCAGCTCCCCGCTAGCGGGGGGGCTGTCAGATACGCAGTATTTT
j_gene: TRBJ1-2; d_gene: TRBD1; abundance: .; v_gene: TRBV2; CDR3aa: CASSIDRGGGYTF; CDR3nt: TGTGCCAGCAGTATAGACAGGGGAGGTGGCTACACCTTC
j_gene: TRBJ1-2; d_gene: .; abundance: .; v_gene: TRBV28; CDR3aa: CASREAGLYYGYTF; CDR3nt: TGTGCCAGCAGGGAGGCGGGACTCTACTATGGCTACACCTTC
j_gene: TRBJ1-1; d_gene: .; abundance: .; v_gene: TRBV19; CDR3aa: CASSIEGRLAFF; CDR3nt: TGTGCCAGTAGTATAGAGGGGAGATTGGCTTTCTTT
j_gene: TRBJ1-5; d_gene: TRBD1; abundance: few; v_gene: TRBV7-2; CDR3aa: CASSFAGTALQPQHF; CDR3nt: TGTGCCAGCAGCTTTGCCGGGACAGCGCTTCAACCCCAGCATTTT
j_gene: TRBJ2-2; d_gene: TRBD1; abundance: few; v_gene: TRBV5-1; CDR3aa: CASSFTPGQLNTGELFF; CDR3nt: TGCGCCAGCAGCTTTACTCCGGGACAGTTAAACACCGGGGAGCTGTTTTTT
j_gene: TRBJ1-2; d_gene: TRBD1; abundance: once; v_gene: TRBV29-1; CDR3aa: CTADRTGYGYTF; CDR3nt: TGCACCGCGGACAGGACGGGGTATGGCTACACCTTC
j_gene: TRBJ2-7; d_gene: TRBD2; abundance: .; v_gene: TRBV11-2; CDR3aa: CASSFGEVAGPTTREQYF; CDR3nt: TGTGCCAGCAGCTTTGGGGAGGTAGCGGGGCCAACAACTCGGGAGCAGTACTTC
j_gene: TRBJ1-6; d_gene: .; abundance: .; v_gene: TRBV6-1; CDR3aa: CASSERAQGQNSPLHF; CDR3nt: TGTGCCAGCAGTGAAAGGGCACAGGGCCAAAATTCACCCCTCCACTTT
j_gene: TRBJ1-3; d_gene: .; abundance: .; v_gene: TRBV7-2; CDR3aa: CASSLDSGSGNTIYF; CDR3nt: TGTGCCAGCAGCTTAGACAGTGGCTCTGGAAACACCATATATTTT
j_gene: TRBJ2-7; d_gene: .; abundance: .; v_gene: TRBV4-3; CDR3aa: CASSQVHSGAYEQYF; CDR3nt: TGCGCCAGCAGCCAAGTGCATTCAGGGGCCTACGAGCAGTACTTC
j_gene: TRBJ2-6; d_gene: .; abundance: .; v_gene: TRBV11-3; CDR3aa: CASSAHAGANVLTF; CDR3nt: TGTGCCAGCAGCGCGCACGCTGGGGCCAACGTCCTGACTTTC
j_gene: TRBJ2-5; d_gene: .; abundance: .; v_gene: TRBV30; CDR3aa: CAWTTGSRGETQYF; CDR3nt: TGTGCCTGGACCACAGGTTCCCGTGGGGAGACCCAGTACTTC
j_gene: TRBJ1-4; d_gene: .; abundance: once; v_gene: TRBV6-6; CDR3aa: CASSYAGDDRGEKLFF; CDR3nt: TGTGCCAGCAGTTACGCCGGGGACGACCGGGGGGAAAAACTGTTTTTT
j_gene: TRBJ2-1; d_gene: .; abundance: .; v_gene: TRBV5-1; CDR3aa: CASSLTGPWNEQFF; CDR3nt: TGCGCCAGCAGCTTGACAGGGCCCTGGAATGAGCAGTTCTTC
j_gene: TRBJ2-4; d_gene: .; abundance: .; v_gene: TRBV7-2; CDR3aa: CASSPGSLNIQYF; CDR3nt: TGTGCCAGCAGTCCGGGATCCCTCAACATTCAGTACTTC
j_gene: TRBJ2-1; d_gene: TRBD1; abundance: few; v_gene: TRBV5-6; CDR3aa: CASSYRTGGRDEQFF; CDR3nt: TGTGCCAGCAGCTACCGGACAGGGGGAAGGGATGAGCAGTTCTTC
j_gene: TRBJ2-3; d_gene: TRBD2; abundance: .; v_gene: TRBV9; CDR3aa: CASSSLAGTTDTQYF; CDR3nt: TGTGCCAGCAGTTCATTAGCGGGGACCACAGATACGCAGTATTTT
j_gene: TRBJ1-1; d_gene: .; abundance: .; v_gene: TRBV10-3; CDR3aa: CAISGRSMNTEAFF; CDR3nt: TGTGCCATCAGTGGCAGATCAATGAACACTGAAGCTTTCTTT
j_gene: TRBJ1-1; d_gene: TRBD1; abundance: .; v_gene: TRBV19; CDR3aa: CASRGTGRGWAEAFF; CDR3nt: TGTGCCAGTAGGGGGACAGGGAGGGGTTGGGCTGAAGCTTTCTTT
j_gene: TRBJ2-7; d_gene: .; abundance: .; v_gene: TRBV19; CDR3aa: CASSIDGQSRQSMYF; CDR3nt: TGTGCCAGTAGTATAGATGGCCAATCCCGACAATCAATGTACTTC
j_gene: TRBJ2-5; d_gene: .; abundance: .; v_gene: TRBV6-5; CDR3aa: CASSRDSKTQYF; CDR3nt: TGTGCCAGCAGCCGGGACTCCAAGACCCAGTACTTC
j_gene: TRBJ2-1; d_gene: .; abundance: .; v_gene: TRBV6-1; CDR3aa: CASSARDEQFF; CDR3nt: TGTGCCAGCAGTGCCAGGGATGAGCAGTTCTTC
j_gene: TRBJ1-1; d_gene: .; abundance: .; v_gene: TRBV6-5; CDR3aa: CASSYSTGRNTEAFF; CDR3nt: TGTGCCAGCAGTTACTCGACAGGCCGGAACACTGAAGCTTTCTTT
j_gene: TRBJ2-7; d_gene: TRBD2; abundance: few; v_gene: TRBV6-1; CDR3aa: CASIVAGGFSYEQYF; CDR3nt: TGTGCCAGCATCGTAGCGGGGGGGTTTTCCTACGAGCAGTACTTC
j_gene: TRBJ2-2; d_gene: TRBD2; abundance: few; v_gene: TRBV2; CDR3aa: CASSEVAGGSVELFF; CDR3nt: TGTGCCAGCAGTGAAGTAGCGGGGGGTTCTGTGGAGCTGTTTTTT
j_gene: TRBJ1-3; d_gene: .; abundance: .; v_gene: TRBV9; CDR3aa: CASSVASGNTIYF; CDR3nt: TGTGCTAGCAGCGTAGCATCTGGAAACACCATATATTTT
j_gene: TRBJ1-1; d_gene: .; abundance: .; v_gene: TRBV7-8; CDR3aa: CASSWIGAREAFF; CDR3nt: TGTGCCAGCAGCTGGATAGGGGCAAGGGAAGCTTTCTTT
j_gene: TRBJ2-5; d_gene: .; abundance: .; v_gene: TRBV28; CDR3aa: CASSSTPETQYF; CDR3nt: TGTGCCAGCAGTTCAACACCGGAGACCCAGTACTTC
j_gene: TRBJ2-1; d_gene: .; abundance: .; v_gene: TRBV19; CDR3aa: CASSSHSRDNYNEQFF; CDR3nt: TGTGCCAGTAGTTCCCACTCCCGGGACAACTACAATGAGCAGTTCTTC
j_gene: TRBJ2-5; d_gene: .; abundance: .; v_gene: TRBV5-1; CDR3aa: CASRTSQETQYF; CDR3nt: TGCGCCAGCAGGACAAGCCAAGAGACCCAGTACTTC
j_gene: TRBJ2-1; d_gene: TRBD1; abundance: .; v_gene: TRBV2; CDR3aa: CASLRGQGYNEQFF; CDR3nt: TGTGCCAGCCTCCGGGGACAGGGCTACAATGAGCAGTTCTTC
j_gene: TRBJ1-2; d_gene: TRBD1; abundance: .; v_gene: TRBV28; CDR3aa: CASSGQGANYGYTF; CDR3nt: TGTGCCAGCAGCGGACAGGGGGCAAACTATGGCTACACCTTC
j_gene: TRBJ1-1; d_gene: .; abundance: .; v_gene: TRBV6-1; CDR3aa: CASSEASSGEREAFF; CDR3nt: TGTGCCAGCAGTGAAGCCTCGTCAGGCGAACGTGAAGCTTTCTTT
j_gene: TRBJ2-5; d_gene: .; abundance: .; v_gene: TRBV7-2; CDR3aa: CASSLTPPGHPRETQYF; CDR3nt: TGTGCCAGCAGCTTAACACCCCCTGGACACCCTCGTGAGACCCAGTACTTC
j_gene: TRBJ2-2; d_gene: .; abundance: .; v_gene: TRBV18; CDR3aa: CASSPTTGNTGELFF; CDR3nt: TGTGCCAGCTCACCTACGACAGGGAACACCGGGGAGCTGTTTTTT
j_gene: TRBJ1-1; d_gene: TRBD1; abundance: .; v_gene: TRBV25-1; CDR3aa: CASRVSGGTEAFF; CDR3nt: TGTGCCAGCAGGGTATCAGGGGGCACTGAAGCTTTCTTT
j_gene: TRBJ2-5; d_gene: .; abundance: few; v_gene: TRBV5-8; CDR3aa: CASSYPRGTQYF; CDR3nt: TGTGCCAGCAGCTACCCCCGGGGGACCCAGTACTTC
j_gene: TRBJ1-2; d_gene: .; abundance: .; v_gene: TRBV5-1; CDR3aa: CASSSNINRDYTF; CDR3nt: TGCGCCAGCAGCTCGAACATCAACAGGGACTACACCTTC
j_gene: TRBJ1-2; d_gene: .; abundance: .; v_gene: TRBV29-1; CDR3aa: CSVFEPANYGYTF; CDR3nt: TGCAGCGTTTTTGAACCGGCTAACTATGGCTACACCTTC
j_gene: TRBJ1-2; d_gene: .; abundance: few; v_gene: TRBV28; CDR3aa: CASREGSGYTF; CDR3nt: TGTGCCAGCAGGGAGGGGTCCGGCTACACCTTC
j_gene: TRBJ1-4; d_gene: .; abundance: .; v_gene: TRBV6-1; CDR3aa: CASSGGDGEEKLFF; CDR3nt: TGTGCCAGCAGCGGGGGGGACGGTGAGGAAAAACTGTTTTTT
j_gene: TRBJ1-4; d_gene: TRBD1; abundance: .; v_gene: TRBV7-8; CDR3aa: CASSQIGQVAEKLFF; CDR3nt: TGTGCCAGCAGCCAAATAGGACAGGTGGCCGAAAAACTGTTTTTT
j_gene: TRBJ1-3; d_gene: .; abundance: few; v_gene: TRBV4-2; CDR3aa: CASSQEAVSSFSGNTIYF; CDR3nt: TGTGCCAGCAGCCAAGAGGCGGTCAGTTCCTTCTCTGGAAACACCATATATTTT
j_gene: TRBJ2-5; d_gene: .; abundance: .; v_gene: TRBV29-1; CDR3aa: CSVDRAETQYF; CDR3nt: TGCAGCGTTGATCGAGCGGAGACCCAGTACTTC